This T cell receptor (beta chain) was found in a study of regulatory T cells in long-lasting Graves disease. Germline CDR1 and CDR2: MDHEN and SYDVKM. This CDR3 spans 13 amino acids. V was pared by 6 bases and J by 1 base, with 9 bases between. This sample's time point: persistent/refractory GD, antithyroid drugs over 5 years with positive TRAb. Construction of the TCR library relied on RNA isolated from PBMCs. Libraries of TCR beta came from iRepertoire HTBI primers plus Arm-PCR of CDR3 regions. TCRdb analysed the multiplex PCR reads with MiXCR anew, one entry per CDR3 protein. The sample shows 600,000 to 850,000 distinct CDR3 sequences, roughly 30% of them seen only once.

This clonotype was sampled from a female donor with Graves disease. The chain carries TRBV28 and TRBJ1-1; D gene unclear. Sequences were derived from peripheral blood mononuclear cells (PBMCs), sampled when the disease was refractory, from a patient treated with antithyroid drugs. CDR3 amino acids: CASRQTPNTEAFF. The CDR3 DNA sequence: TGTGCCAGCAGACAAACACCGAACACTGAAGCTTTCTTT.